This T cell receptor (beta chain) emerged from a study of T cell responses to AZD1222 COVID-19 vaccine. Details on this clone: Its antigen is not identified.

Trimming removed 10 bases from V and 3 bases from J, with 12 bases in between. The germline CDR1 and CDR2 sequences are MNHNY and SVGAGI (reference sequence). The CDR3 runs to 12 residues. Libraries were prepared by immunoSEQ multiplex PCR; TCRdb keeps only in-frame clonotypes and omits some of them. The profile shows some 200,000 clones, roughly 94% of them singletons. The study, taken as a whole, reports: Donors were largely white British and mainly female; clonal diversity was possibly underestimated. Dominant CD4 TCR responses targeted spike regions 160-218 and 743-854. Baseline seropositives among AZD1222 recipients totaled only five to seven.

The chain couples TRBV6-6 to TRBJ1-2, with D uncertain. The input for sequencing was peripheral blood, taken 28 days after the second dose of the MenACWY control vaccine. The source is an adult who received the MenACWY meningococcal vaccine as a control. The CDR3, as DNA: TGTGCCACTGAAGCCTGGGACTATGGCTACACCTTC. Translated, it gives CATEAWDYGYTF.